This T cell receptor (beta chain) was captured by sequencing in a study of blood T cell repertoires in COVID-19. Overall study: The United States, Italy and Spain provided the acute and convalescent COVID-19 samples.

Here immunoSEQ multiplex PCR was the method, and the copy in TCRdb shows in-frame clones only, minus some. The sample holds some 250,000 clones; more than 70% are singletons and the top ten take 12%. V was clipped by 4 bases and J by 6 bases; unmatched bases: 10. This CDR3 is built from 15 residues. CDR1 SGHDN and CDR2 FVKESK come from the germline V gene. The J gene is TRBJ1-2, the V gene TRBV14, with 8 positions matching TRBD1. Sequences were obtained from peripheral blood. The source of this sequence is a man older than 75 with acute or convalescent COVID-19. CDR3 in DNA: TGTGCCAGCAGCCCGTACGACAGGGGAGTAAATGGCTACACCTTC. It is translated as CASSPYDRGVNGYTF.